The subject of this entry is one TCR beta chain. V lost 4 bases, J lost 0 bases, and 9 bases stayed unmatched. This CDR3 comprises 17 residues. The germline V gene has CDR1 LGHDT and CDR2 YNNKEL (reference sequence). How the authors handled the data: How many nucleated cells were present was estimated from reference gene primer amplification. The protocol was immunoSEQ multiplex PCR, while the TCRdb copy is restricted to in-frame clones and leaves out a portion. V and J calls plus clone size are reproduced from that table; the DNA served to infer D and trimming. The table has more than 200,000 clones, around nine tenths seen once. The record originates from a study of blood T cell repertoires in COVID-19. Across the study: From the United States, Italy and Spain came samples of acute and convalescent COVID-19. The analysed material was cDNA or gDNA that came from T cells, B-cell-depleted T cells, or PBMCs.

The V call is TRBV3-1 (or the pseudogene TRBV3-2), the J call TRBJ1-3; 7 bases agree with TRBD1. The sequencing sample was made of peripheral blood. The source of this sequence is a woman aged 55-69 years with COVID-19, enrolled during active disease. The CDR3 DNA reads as TGTGCCAGCAGCCGGGATGGACAGGCGTACTCTGGAAACACCATATATTTT. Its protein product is CASSRDGQAYSGNTIYF.